The entry below gives a single TCR beta chain sequence along with its context. This sample was included in a study of T cells in localized non-small cell lung cancer. The repertoire was sequenced with immunoSEQ multiplex PCR; TCRdb's copy has only in-frame clones and lacks some. Here the sample spans roughly 18,000 clones, about 80% being singletons. Germline CDR1 LGHNA, CDR2 YNFKEQ. The CDR3 has 15 amino acids. V was clipped by 4 bases and J by 8 bases, with 17 bases between them. The sequenced sample was peripheral blood, obtained before any cancer treatment. This chain links TRBV4-2 with TRBJ1-4; weak D call: TRBD1 (6 bases). This receptor was identified in a female donor at least 60 years old with stage I lung adenocarcinoma. CDR3 protein: CASSLEGGRPEKLFF. The CDR3 coding sequence is TGTGCCAGCAGCCTTGAGGGGGGACGTCCGGAAAAACTGTTTTTT.